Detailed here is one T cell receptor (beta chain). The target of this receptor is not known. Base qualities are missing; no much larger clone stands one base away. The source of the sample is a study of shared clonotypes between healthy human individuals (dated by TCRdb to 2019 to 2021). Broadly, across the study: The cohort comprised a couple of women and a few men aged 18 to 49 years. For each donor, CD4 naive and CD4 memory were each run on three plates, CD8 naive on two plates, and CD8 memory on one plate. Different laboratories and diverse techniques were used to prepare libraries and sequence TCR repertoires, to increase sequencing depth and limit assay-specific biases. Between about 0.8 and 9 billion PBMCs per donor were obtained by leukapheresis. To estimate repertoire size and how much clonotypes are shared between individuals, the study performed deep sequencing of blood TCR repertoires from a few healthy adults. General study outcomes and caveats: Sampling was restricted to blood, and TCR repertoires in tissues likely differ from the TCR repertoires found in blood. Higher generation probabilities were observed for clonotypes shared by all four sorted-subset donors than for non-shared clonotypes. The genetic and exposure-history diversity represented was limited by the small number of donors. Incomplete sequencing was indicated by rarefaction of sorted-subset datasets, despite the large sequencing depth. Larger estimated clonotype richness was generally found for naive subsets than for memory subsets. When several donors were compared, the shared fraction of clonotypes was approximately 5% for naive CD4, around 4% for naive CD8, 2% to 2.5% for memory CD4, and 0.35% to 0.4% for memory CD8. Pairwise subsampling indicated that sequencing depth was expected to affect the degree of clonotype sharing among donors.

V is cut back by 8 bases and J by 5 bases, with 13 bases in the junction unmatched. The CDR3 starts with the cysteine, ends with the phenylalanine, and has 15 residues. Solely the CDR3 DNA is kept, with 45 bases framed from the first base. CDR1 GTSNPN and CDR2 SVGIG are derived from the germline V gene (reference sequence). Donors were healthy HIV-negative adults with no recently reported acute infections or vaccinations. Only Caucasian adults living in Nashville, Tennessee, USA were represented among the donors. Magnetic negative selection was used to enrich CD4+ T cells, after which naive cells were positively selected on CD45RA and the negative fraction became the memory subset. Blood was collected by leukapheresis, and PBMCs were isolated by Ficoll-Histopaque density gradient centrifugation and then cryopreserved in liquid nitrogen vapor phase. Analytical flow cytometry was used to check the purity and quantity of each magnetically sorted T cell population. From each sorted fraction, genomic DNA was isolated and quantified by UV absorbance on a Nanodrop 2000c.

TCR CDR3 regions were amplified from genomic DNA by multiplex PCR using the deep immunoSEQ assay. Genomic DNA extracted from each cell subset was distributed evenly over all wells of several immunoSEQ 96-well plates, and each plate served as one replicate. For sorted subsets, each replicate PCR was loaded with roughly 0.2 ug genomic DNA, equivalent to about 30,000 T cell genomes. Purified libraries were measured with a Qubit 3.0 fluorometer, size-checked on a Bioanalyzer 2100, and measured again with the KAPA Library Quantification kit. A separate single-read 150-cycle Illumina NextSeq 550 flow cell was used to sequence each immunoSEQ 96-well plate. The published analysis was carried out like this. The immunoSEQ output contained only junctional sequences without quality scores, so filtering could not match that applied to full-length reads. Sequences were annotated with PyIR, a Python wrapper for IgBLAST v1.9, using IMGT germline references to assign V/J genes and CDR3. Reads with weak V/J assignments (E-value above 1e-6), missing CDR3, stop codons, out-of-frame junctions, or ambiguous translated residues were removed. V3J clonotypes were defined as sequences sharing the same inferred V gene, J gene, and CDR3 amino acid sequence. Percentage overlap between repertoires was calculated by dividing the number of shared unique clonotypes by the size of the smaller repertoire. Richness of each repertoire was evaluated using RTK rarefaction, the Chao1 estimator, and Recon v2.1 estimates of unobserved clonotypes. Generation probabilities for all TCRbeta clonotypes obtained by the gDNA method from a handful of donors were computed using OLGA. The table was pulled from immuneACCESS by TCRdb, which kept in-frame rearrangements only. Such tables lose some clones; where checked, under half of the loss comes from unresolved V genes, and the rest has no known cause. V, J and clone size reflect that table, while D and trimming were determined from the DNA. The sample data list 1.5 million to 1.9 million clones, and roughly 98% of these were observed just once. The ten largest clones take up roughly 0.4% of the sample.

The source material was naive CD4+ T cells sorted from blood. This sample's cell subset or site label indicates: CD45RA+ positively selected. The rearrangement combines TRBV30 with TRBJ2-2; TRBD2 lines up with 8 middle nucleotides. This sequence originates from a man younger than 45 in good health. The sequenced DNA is TGTGCCGGCAGGCTTAGCGGGAAAGGTACCGGGGAGCTGTTTTTT. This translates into CAGRLSGKGTGELFF.